This T cell receptor beta chain was sequenced for a study of siplizumab effects on memory and regulatory T cells. Around 100,000 TCR templates per sample were sequenced. Here immunoSEQ multiplex PCR was the method, and the copy in TCRdb shows in-frame clones only, minus some. The data contain approximately 120,000 clones, approximately 92% of them singletons. V lost 3 bases to trimming and J lost 3 bases; unmatched junction nucleotides: 2. The germline V gene has CDR1 SGHDN and CDR2 FVKESK. CDR3 length: 14 residues. The sample consisted of non-Treg CD4+ T cells sorted from blood. The V gene is TRBV14, the J gene TRBJ2-5; 9 bases are a match to TRBD1. This receptor was obtained from a human donor in good health. The CDR3 nucleotides read TGTGCCAGCAGCCATAGGACAGGGGAAGAGACCCAGTACTTC. Amino acid sequence: CASSHRTGEETQYF.